The 5 T cell receptor beta chains listed next were all sequenced from one sample in a study of cytomegalovirus exposure and HLA in healthy donors. With 60 Vbeta and 13 Jbeta primers, the PCR was carried out. The protocol was immunoSEQ multiplex PCR, while the TCRdb copy is restricted to in-frame clones and leaves out a portion. The sample carries some 190,000 clones, over 70% recorded once. The sequencing sample was made of PBMCs. Receptors were obtained from a boy aged 2-15 years in good health and CMV-seronegative.

On this clone: Other DNA sequences of this sample code for an identical CDR3. The rearrangement joins TRBV30 to TRBJ1-1; maybe TRBD1 (5 bases). Per the germline V gene, CDR1 is GTSNPN and CDR2 is SVGIG (reference sequence). V dropped 2 bases and J dropped 2 bases, with 9 bases sitting between them. This CDR3 has 13 residues. DNA of the CDR3: TGTGCCTGGAGTCGCGACAGAAACACTGAAGCTTTCTTT. Translation gives CAWSRDRNTEAFF.

This clone appeared a single time. The V and J genes are TRBV15 and TRBJ2-1; weak D call: TRBD1 (6 bases). The germline V gene has CDR1 LNHNV and CDR2 YYDKDF (reference sequence). V lost 0 bases, J lost 6 bases, and 12 bases lay in between. The CDR3 loop spans 15 amino acids. The CDR3 DNA reads TGTGCCACCAGCAGAGATCCCGGGACAAGCAATGAGCAGTTCTTC. The encoded protein is CATSRDPGTSNEQFF. The complete variable domain, with remaining parts taken from reference TRBV15 and TRBJ2-1, reads DAMVIQNPRYQVTQFGKPVTLSCSQTLNHNVMYWYQQKSSQAPKLLFHYYDKDFNNEADTPDNFQSRRPNTSFCFLDIRSPGLGDTAMYLCATSRDPGTSNEQFFGPGTRLTVL.

The chain is built from TRBV11-2 and TRBJ2-7, with 8 bases matching TRBD1. Germline loops: CDR1 SGHAT, CDR2 FQNNGV. The CDR3 extends over 14 amino acids. Unmatched junction bases numbered 3, after V lost 3 bases and J lost 2 bases. This chain's CDR3 is CASSFDRGPYEQYF. CDR3 bases: TGTGCCAGCAGCTTTGACAGGGGCCCCTACGAGCAGTACTTC.

The gene calls are TRBV6-1 and TRBJ2-3; 7 bases fit TRBD2. CDR1 and CDR2 from the germline V gene are MNHNS and SASEGT. The CDR3 length is 15 residues. The V and J ends lost 3 bases and 4 bases, in that order; junction bases with no gene match: 7. The CDR3 is CASSDGLGFPDTQYF. In DNA, the CDR3 is TGTGCCAGCAGTGATGGACTAGGCTTCCCAGATACGCAGTATTTT.

The rearrangement uses TRBV7-2 and TRBJ2-1, with D perhaps matching TRBD1 (5 bases). V lost 5 bases to trimming and J lost 7 bases, with 9 bases between them. The V gene's germline CDR1 is SGHTA and CDR2 FQGNSA. The CDR3 has 12 amino acids. This CDR3 is CASSPQGNEQFF. The CDR3 coding sequence is TGTGCCAGCAGCCCCCAGGGTAATGAGCAGTTCTTC. The whole variable domain, remainder taken from reference TRBV7-2 and TRBJ2-1, is GAGVSQSPSNKVTEKGKDVELRCDPISGHTALYWYRQSLGQGLEFLIYFQGNSAPDKSGLPSDRFSAERTGGSVSTLTIQRTQQEDSAVYLCASSPQGNEQFFGPGTRLTVL.